Included here is one TCR beta chain sequence, with context. A read error is possible here, since a much larger clone lies one base away. The CDR3 is made up of 13 amino acids. Germline V gene lookup returns CDR1 LNHDA and CDR2 SQIVND (reference sequence). Unique molecular identifiers were incorporated when the TCRbeta library was constructed. TCRdb used MiXCR to reprocess the PCR reads, holding one entry per CDR3 protein. The sample includes over 200,000 distinct CDR3 sequences, approximately 11% of them seen just once. This record comes from a study of T-cell reconstitution after alpha-beta-depleted transplantation in children.

This sequence was found in a child in the first two years of life with acute myeloid leukemia, due to receive a stem cell transplant. This sample comprised PBMCs, obtained before TCRalphabeta/CD19-depleted stem cell transplant. The chain carries TRBV19 and TRBJ1-5, with no clear D. DNA for the CDR3: TGTGCCAGTAGTATTCTTAGCAATCAGCCCCCGCATTTT. This encodes CASSILSNQPPHF. The whole variable domain, remainder taken from reference TRBV19 and TRBJ1-5, is DGGITQSPKYLFRKEGQNVTLSCEQNLNHDAMYWYRQDPGQGLRLIYYSQIVNDFQKGDIAEGYSVSREKKESFPLTVTSAQKNPTAFYLCASSILSNQPPHFGDGTRLSIL.